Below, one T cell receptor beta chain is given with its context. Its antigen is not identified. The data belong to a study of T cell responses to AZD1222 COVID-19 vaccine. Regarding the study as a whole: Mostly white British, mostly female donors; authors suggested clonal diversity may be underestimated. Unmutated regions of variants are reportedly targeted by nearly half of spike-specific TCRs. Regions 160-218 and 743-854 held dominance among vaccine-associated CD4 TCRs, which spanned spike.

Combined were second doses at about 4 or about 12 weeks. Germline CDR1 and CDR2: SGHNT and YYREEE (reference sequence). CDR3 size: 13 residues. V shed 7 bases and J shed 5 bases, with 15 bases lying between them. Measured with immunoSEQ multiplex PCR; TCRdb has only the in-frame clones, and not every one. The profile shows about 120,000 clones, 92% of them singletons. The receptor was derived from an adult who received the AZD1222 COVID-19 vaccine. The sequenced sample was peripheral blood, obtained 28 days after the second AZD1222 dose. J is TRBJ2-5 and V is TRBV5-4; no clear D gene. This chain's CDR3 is CASAASLEETQYF. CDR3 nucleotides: TGTGCCAGCGCGGCCTCGCTCGAGGAGACCCAGTACTTC.